This TCR beta chain was sequenced during a study of OX40 agonist ivuxolimab in advanced cancers. Overall study context: Earlier treatment with anti-PD-1, anti-PD-L1 or anti-CTLA-4 was permitted, and around 43% had received some. Points from the study as a whole: The 0.1-3.0 mg/kg partial responders had among the lowest clonal expansion.

CDR1 is SGHAT, CDR2 FQNNGV, per germline. This CDR3 spans 17 amino acids. V dropped 5 bases and J dropped 2 bases, with 22 bases sitting between them. As regards this clone: Its target is not known.

TCRdb keeps only in-frame clones here, not all; method: immunoSEQ multiplex PCR. The sample consists of some 66,000 clones, 88% of them appearing once. The material sequenced was CD4+ or CD8+ T cells sorted from blood, taken in a trial of the OX40 agonist ivuxolimab. This chain joins TRBV11-2 and TRBJ2-7; possible D gene TRBD2, 6 bases. The origin of this receptor is an adult with an advanced solid tumor such as melanoma, head and neck, liver or kidney cancer. CDR3 in DNA: TGTGCCAGCAGCCCGGGACTGGAAACTCCACGACCCTACGAGCAGTACTTC. Translating it yields CASSPGLETPRPYEQYF.